This T cell receptor beta chain originates from a study of OX40 agonist ivuxolimab in advanced cancers. This table comes from immunoSEQ multiplex PCR, and its TCRdb copy is limited to in-frame clones, with some not included. This repertoire shows nearly 80,000 clones, 70% to 90% found once; its top ten account for approximately 25%. The sampling schedule covered blood at baseline, cycle 4 day 1, and cycle 7 day 1. The starting material was CD4+ or CD8+ T cells sorted from blood, obtained in a trial of the OX40 agonist ivuxolimab. This receptor was obtained from an adult with an advanced solid tumor such as melanoma, head and neck, liver or kidney cancer.

In nucleotides, the CDR3 is TGTGCCACCAGCAGAGTTTTGGGTTCCCACGAGCAGTACTTC. Its translation is CATSRVLGSHEQYF. V is TRBV15 and J is TRBJ2-7, with D hard to call. Trimming pared 1 base from V and 5 bases from J, leaving 12 bases between. The CDR3 contains 14 residues. Germline CDR1 and CDR2: LNHNV and YYDKDF (reference sequence). The full variable domain, its missing parts supplied by reference TRBV15 and TRBJ2-7, is DAMVIQNPRYQVTQFGKPVTLSCSQTLNHNVMYWYQQKSSQAPKLLFHYYDKDFNNEADTPDNFQSRRPNTSFCFLDIRSPGLGDTAMYLCATSRVLGSHEQYFGPGTRLTVT.